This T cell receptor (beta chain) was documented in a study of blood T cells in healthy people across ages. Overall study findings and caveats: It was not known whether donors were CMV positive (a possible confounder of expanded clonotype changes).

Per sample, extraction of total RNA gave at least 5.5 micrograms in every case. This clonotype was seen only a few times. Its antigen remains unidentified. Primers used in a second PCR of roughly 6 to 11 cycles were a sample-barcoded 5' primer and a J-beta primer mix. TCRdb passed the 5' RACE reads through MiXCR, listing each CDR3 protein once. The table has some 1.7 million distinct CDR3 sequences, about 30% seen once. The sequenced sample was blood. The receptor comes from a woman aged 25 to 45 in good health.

As DNA, the CDR3 is TGCAGTGCTGTTAGCAGCTCCTACAATGAGCAGTTCTTC. Amino acids: CSAVSSSYNEQFF. The V gene is TRBV20-1, the J gene TRBJ2-1; no clear D. Germline V gene sequence: CDR1 DFQATT, CDR2 SNEGSKA (reference sequence). Trimming shortened V by 5 bases and J by 0 bases, and 8 bases separated the two germline ends. The CDR3 has 13 amino acids.